A selection of T cell receptor beta chains follows, all from one sample in a study of T cell changes during pregnancy in multiple sclerosis. Only in-frame clones appear in the TCRdb table, and some are missing; sequencing was by immunoSEQ multiplex PCR. The table has about 94,000 clones, approximately 94% seen once; the top ten hold approximately 0.84%. The sample consisted of peripheral blood, taken in the third trimester of pregnancy. These receptor sequences come from a female donor with multiple sclerosis, enrolled in a pregnancy study. Both conserved end residues are part of each CDR3. A D gene is named only where the DNA matches it firmly. Clone size is stated in some rows and not others, as once, few, many or a class when expanded.

abundance: .
v_gene: TRBV7-9
j_gene: TRBJ1-1
d_gene: .
CDR3aa: CASSQPPGHLNTEAFF
CDR3nt: TGTGCCAGCAGCCAACCCCCCGGACACTTGAACACTGAAGCTTTCTTT

abundance: .
v_gene: TRBV6-5
j_gene: TRBJ2-4
d_gene: .
CDR3aa: CASSSPNEGGKNIQYF
CDR3nt: TGTGCCAGCAGTTCCCCCAACGAGGGAGGTAAAAACATTCAGTACTTC

abundance: .
v_gene: TRBV15
j_gene: TRBJ2-7
d_gene: TRBD1
CDR3aa: CATSRVGGQGYEQYF
CDR3nt: TGTGCCACCAGCAGAGTCGGGGGACAGGGCTACGAGCAGTACTTC

abundance: .
v_gene: TRBV11-2
j_gene: TRBJ2-1
d_gene: .
CDR3aa: CASTITQGGSYNEQFF
CDR3nt: TGTGCCAGCACCATAACACAGGGTGGGTCCTACAATGAGCAGTTCTTC

abundance: .
v_gene: TRBV14
j_gene: TRBJ1-2
d_gene: TRBD1
CDR3aa: CASSSMGRGSYGYTF
CDR3nt: TGTGCCAGCAGCTCCATGGGCAGGGGGTCTTATGGCTACACCTTC

abundance: .
v_gene: TRBV5-6
j_gene: TRBJ2-7
d_gene: .
CDR3aa: CASRMDWQSYEQYF
CDR3nt: TGTGCGAGCAGAATGGACTGGCAAAGCTACGAGCAGTACTTC

abundance: .
v_gene: TRBV19
j_gene: TRBJ2-1
d_gene: TRBD1
CDR3aa: CASNVGTALNEQFF
CDR3nt: TGTGCCAGTAACGTAGGGACAGCCCTAAATGAGCAGTTCTTC

abundance: .
v_gene: TRBV5-1
j_gene: TRBJ2-2
d_gene: .
CDR3aa: CASSVGFGATGELFF
CDR3nt: TGCGCCAGCAGCGTAGGATTTGGGGCCACCGGGGAGCTGTTTTTT

abundance: .
v_gene: TRBV28
j_gene: TRBJ2-7
d_gene: TRBD2
CDR3aa: CASNFGPGGLSNEQYF
CDR3nt: TGTGCCAGCAACTTCGGTCCGGGGGGACTGTCGAACGAGCAGTACTTC

abundance: .
v_gene: TRBV30
j_gene: TRBJ2-5
d_gene: TRBD2
CDR3aa: CAWSVHPWTSGTPTETQYF
CDR3nt: TGTGCCTGGAGTGTACACCCTTGGACTAGCGGAACCCCTACCGAGACCCAGTACTTC

abundance: .
v_gene: TRBV30
j_gene: TRBJ2-2
d_gene: TRBD1
CDR3aa: CAWSPRTGGSGELFF
CDR3nt: TGTGCCTGGAGCCCCCGGACAGGGGGTTCCGGGGAGCTGTTTTTT

abundance: .
v_gene: TRBV2
j_gene: TRBJ2-7
d_gene: .
CDR3aa: CASTETEDYEQYF
CDR3nt: TGTGCCAGCACGGAGACAGAAGACTACGAGCAGTACTTC

abundance: .
v_gene: TRBV19
j_gene: TRBJ2-7
d_gene: TRBD1
CDR3aa: CATQSGTEETYEQYF
CDR3nt: TGTGCCACACAATCCGGGACAGAAGAGACCTACGAGCAGTACTTC

abundance: .
v_gene: TRBV11-3
j_gene: TRBJ2-5
d_gene: .
CDR3aa: CASSSQATDQETQYF
CDR3nt: TGTGCCAGCAGCTCGCAGGCGACAGACCAAGAGACCCAGTACTTC

abundance: .
v_gene: TRBV7-8
j_gene: TRBJ2-3
d_gene: TRBD2
CDR3aa: CASSLGTGTRKDTQYF
CDR3nt: TGTGCCAGCAGCTTAGGGACCGGGACTAGAAAAGATACGCAGTATTTT

abundance: .
v_gene: TRBV11-2
j_gene: TRBJ2-7
d_gene: .
CDR3aa: CASNYEWSGPPAQYF
CDR3nt: TGTGCCAGCAACTATGAGTGGAGCGGGCCGCCGGCGCAGTACTTC

abundance: .
v_gene: TRBV6-6
j_gene: TRBJ2-1
d_gene: TRBD1
CDR3aa: CASSARGYNEQFF
CDR3nt: TGTGCCAGCAGTGCCAGGGGGTACAATGAGCAGTTCTTC

abundance: .
v_gene: TRBV11-3
j_gene: TRBJ1-1
d_gene: .
CDR3aa: CASRQGGGTEAFF
CDR3nt: TGTGCCAGCAGACAGGGCGGGGGCACTGAAGCTTTCTTT

abundance: .
v_gene: TRBV19
j_gene: TRBJ2-7
d_gene: .
CDR3aa: CASSMTGYYEQYF
CDR3nt: TGTGCCAGTAGCATGACAGGTTACTACGAGCAGTACTTC

abundance: .
v_gene: TRBV5-1
j_gene: TRBJ2-3
d_gene: .
CDR3aa: CASSFERSNTDTQYF
CDR3nt: TGCGCCAGCAGCTTTGAACGCTCTAACACAGATACGCAGTATTTT

abundance: once
v_gene: TRBV30
j_gene: TRBJ2-1
d_gene: TRBD2
CDR3aa: CAWRRERGPYNEQFF
CDR3nt: TGTGCCTGGAGGAGGGAGCGGGGACCCTACAATGAGCAGTTCTTC

abundance: .
v_gene: TRBV4-1
j_gene: TRBJ2-7
d_gene: .
CDR3aa: CASSQTPGGAPDEQYF
CDR3nt: TGCGCCAGCAGCCAAACACCCGGGGGAGCGCCCGACGAGCAGTACTTC

abundance: .
v_gene: TRBV20-1
j_gene: TRBJ1-1
d_gene: .
CDR3aa: CSASDYTEAFF
CDR3nt: TGCAGTGCTAGTGACTACACTGAAGCTTTCTTT

abundance: few
v_gene: TRBV27
j_gene: TRBJ2-1
d_gene: .
CDR3aa: CASGHNEQFF
CDR3nt: TGTGCCAGTGGCCACAATGAGCAGTTCTTC

abundance: .
v_gene: TRBV9
j_gene: TRBJ1-1
d_gene: .
CDR3aa: CASSVDHWNTEAFF
CDR3nt: TGTGCCAGCAGCGTAGATCACTGGAACACTGAAGCTTTCTTT

abundance: .
v_gene: TRBV5-1
j_gene: TRBJ2-5
d_gene: TRBD1
CDR3aa: CASSLNTGTVRETQYF
CDR3nt: TGCGCCAGCAGCTTAAACACCGGGACAGTGAGGGAGACCCAGTACTTC

abundance: .
v_gene: TRBV28
j_gene: TRBJ2-3
d_gene: .
CDR3aa: CASSLWGPGLEGTDTQYF
CDR3nt: TGTGCCAGCAGTTTATGGGGCCCGGGGTTGGAAGGCACAGATACGCAGTATTTT

abundance: .
v_gene: TRBV6-5
j_gene: TRBJ2-3
d_gene: .
CDR3aa: CASSYSPLSGADTQYF
CDR3nt: TGTGCCAGCAGTTACTCGCCTCTCTCAGGGGCAGATACGCAGTATTTT

abundance: .
v_gene: TRBV19
j_gene: TRBJ1-5
d_gene: TRBD1
CDR3aa: CASRGSGTGNQPQHF
CDR3nt: TGTGCCAGTAGGGGTTCAGGGACAGGGAATCAGCCCCAGCATTTT

abundance: .
v_gene: TRBV10-3
j_gene: TRBJ2-1
d_gene: .
CDR3aa: CAISESQGNYNEQFF
CDR3nt: TGTGCCATCAGTGAGTCTCAGGGAAACTACAATGAGCAGTTCTTC

abundance: .
v_gene: TRBV2
j_gene: TRBJ1-1
d_gene: .
CDR3aa: CASSDRVGGTEAFF
CDR3nt: TGTGCCAGCAGTGACCGGGTGGGAGGGACTGAAGCTTTCTTT

abundance: .
v_gene: TRBV7-2
j_gene: TRBJ1-5
d_gene: TRBD1
CDR3aa: CASTGGWGNQPQHF
CDR3nt: TGTGCCAGCACAGGGGGATGGGGCAATCAGCCCCAGCATTTT

abundance: .
v_gene: TRBV6-5
j_gene: TRBJ1-2
d_gene: .
CDR3aa: CASSYSNWEGLSGYTF
CDR3nt: TGTGCCAGCAGTTACTCCAACTGGGAGGGGTTGAGTGGCTACACCTTC